This TCR beta chain was retrieved from a study of T cell responses to AZD1222 COVID-19 vaccine. The study's findings and limits: Mostly white British, mostly female donors; authors suggested clonal diversity may be underestimated. Rises in breadth and depth of Spike-specific TCRs came after two AZD1222 doses.

This CDR3 comprises 14 residues. Per the germline V gene, CDR1 is SGHAT and CDR2 is FQNNGV. V dropped 5 bases and J dropped 1 base, with 11 bases sitting between them. Notes on this clone: Its target is unknown.

Profiling relied on immunoSEQ multiplex PCR, and the TCRdb table lists in-frame clones only, not all of them. This table holds 95,000 to 150,000 clones, 87% found once. V and J are TRBV11-2 and TRBJ1-1; the D gene is possibly TRBD1 (5 bases). Sequencing used peripheral blood, obtained on day 0 of AZD1222 vaccination. This receptor was identified in an adult in good health. The CDR3 here is CASSPGTGNTEAFF. In DNA, the CDR3 is TGTGCCAGCAGCCCCGGGACTGGGAACACTGAAGCTTTCTTT.